The rows below give T cell receptor beta chains drawn from one sample of a study of response to subunit inactivated influenza vaccine. TCRdb called the RT-PCR reads again in MiXCR, with one record for every CDR3 protein. The data show approximately 500,000 distinct CDR3 sequences, with 10% to 15% seen just once and under 15% held by the top ten. This specimen consisted of PBMCs from blood, obtained 45 days after vaccination. The receptors shown here come from a man in his fifties or sixties who received an inactivated influenza vaccine. Each CDR3 is given with its conserved first and last residue.

V gene,J gene,CDR3 protein
TRBV29-1,TRBJ2-1,CSVDRKTNEQFF
TRBV7-8,TRBJ2-7,CASSLIGRTGLFEQYF
TRBV7-2,TRBJ2-7,CASSPRTSAYEQYF
TRBV29-1,TRBJ2-2,CSAIRTVNTGELFF
TRBV20-1,TRBJ2-1,CSADQNDRREQFF
TRBV6-6,TRBJ1-1,CASSPKMNTEAFF
TRBV24-1,TRBJ2-1,CATSDGTGDTYNEQFF
TRBV10-3,TRBJ2-3,CAISDDGGTDTQYF
TRBV9,TRBJ2-7,CASSKSFDRAYEQYF
TRBV29-1,TRBJ2-3,CSSRSGGATDTQYF